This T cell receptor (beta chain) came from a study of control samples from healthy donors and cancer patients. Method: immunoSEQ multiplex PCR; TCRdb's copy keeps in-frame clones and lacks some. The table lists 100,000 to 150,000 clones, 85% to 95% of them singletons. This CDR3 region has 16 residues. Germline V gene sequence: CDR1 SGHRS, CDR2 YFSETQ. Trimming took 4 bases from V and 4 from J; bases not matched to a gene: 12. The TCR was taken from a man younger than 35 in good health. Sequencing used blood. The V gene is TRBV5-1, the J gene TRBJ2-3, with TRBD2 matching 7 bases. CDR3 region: CASSQGLVGLADTQYF. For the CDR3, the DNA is TGCGCCAGCAGCCAAGGACTAGTCGGTTTGGCAGATACGCAGTATTTT. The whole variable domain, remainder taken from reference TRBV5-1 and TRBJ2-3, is KAGVTQTPRYLIKTRGQQVTLSCSPISGHRSVSWYQQTPGQGLQFLFEYFSETQRNKGNFPGRFSGRQFSNSRSEMNVSTLELGDSALYLCASSQGLVGLADTQYFGPGTRLTVL.